This passage covers 12 T cell receptor beta chains from one sample sequenced in a study of T cells in Graves' hyperthyroidism and ophthalmopathy. TCR beta CDR3 regions were amplified from RNA transcripts. An initial round of RT-PCR targeting the TCR CDR3 relied on the HTBI primer set. TCRdb ran MiXCR on the multiplex PCR reads and lists one entry per CDR3 protein. The table lists about 610,000 distinct CDR3 sequences, 40% to 55% of them singletons. The sequenced material came from peripheral blood or thyroid tissue (not recorded which). These receptors were obtained from a woman aged 18-29 years with Graves' hyperthyroidism.

This clonotype was seen at least ten times. The chain combines TRBV10-3 with TRBJ2-1; possible D gene TRBD2, 5 bases. The CDR3 length is 13 residues. Per the germline V gene, CDR1 is ENHRY and CDR2 is SYGVKD. V lost 10 bases to trimming and J lost 7 bases, with 17 bases between them. The DNA for the CDR3 is TGTGCCACCCACATGGGAGTGGGGAATGAGCAGTTCTTC. It codes for CATHMGVGNEQFF.

For the CDR3, the DNA is TGTGCCACCAGTGATTCTGGACAGGGGCCAGATACGCAGTATTTT. It encodes CATSDSGQGPDTQYF. The chain recombines TRBV24-1 with TRBJ2-3; 9 bases are shared with TRBD1. The CDR3 covers 15 residues. CDR1 is KGHDR and CDR2 is SFDVKD in the germline V gene. The V gene end was trimmed by 2 bases and the J gene end by 4 bases; junction bases not matched to a gene: 3.

The rearrangement links TRBV20-1 to TRBJ1-2; 10 nucleotides match TRBD1. Trimming at V came to 5 bases and at J to 7 bases, leaving 13 bases not matched to a gene. This CDR3 comprises 15 residues. Looked up from germline, CDR1 is DFQATT and CDR2 is SNEGSKA (reference sequence). The CDR3 nucleotides are TGCAGTGCTTTGGACGCCTACGACAGGGGGCTTGGCTACACCTTC. Residues: CSALDAYDRGLGYTF.

As for this clonotype: Given the absence of the conserved phenylalanine or tryptophan at the CDR3 end, a read error is likely. No DNA is shown, since the ends of the CDR3 on it are uncertain; the CDR3 is the one TCRdb lists. The chain links TRBV7-9 to TRBJ1-2. Including both end residues, the CDR3 is 8 amino acids long. Germline CDR1 is SEHNR and CDR2 is FQNEAQ (reference sequence). CDR3 loop: CASSLDSL.

This clonotype has ten or more counts. The chain couples TRBV4-1 to TRBJ1-4; the D gene is possibly TRBD1 (5 bases). Trimming removed 4 bases from V and 5 bases from J, with 14 bases in between. Germline loops: CDR1 MGHRA, CDR2 YSYEKL. There are 15 residues in the CDR3. CDR3 loop: CASSRTDSANEKLFF. The CDR3 region has the DNA TGCGCCAGCAGCCGAACAGACAGCGCCAATGAAAAACTGTTTTTT.

This clonotype appeared many times. This chain joins TRBV29-1 and TRBJ2-7; D is unresolved. Germline CDR1 SQVTM, CDR2 ANQGSEA. CDR3 size: 13 residues. Trimming left V 4 bases short and J 2 bases short, with 12 bases between. CDR3 amino acids: CSVGGDSAYEQYF. Here the CDR3 DNA reads TGCAGCGTTGGTGGGGATTCTGCCTACGAGCAGTACTTC.

In its sample, this clonotype was seen once. This chain links TRBV2 with TRBJ2-7; D uncertain. V lost 8 bases and J 7 bases, leaving 15 bases between the germline ends. The CDR3 length is 12 residues. Germline CDR1 reads SNHLY; CDR2 reads FYNNEI. The CDR3: CASLDSDPEQYF. CDR3 bases: TGTGCCAGCTTGGATTCGGATCCTGAGCAGTACTTC.

This clonotype was counted ten times or more. The chain joins TRBV5-6 to TRBJ1-2; D gene unclear. Deletions cut 0 bases from V and 5 bases from J, with 8 bases between. The CDR3 spans 13 residues. The germline CDR1 and CDR2 sequences are SGHDT and YYEEEE. CDR3: CASSLGSLYGYTF. The CDR3 nucleotides read TGTGCCAGCAGCTTGGGATCACTGTATGGCTACACCTTC. The full variable domain, completed using reference TRBV5-6 and TRBJ1-2, is DAGVTQSPTHLIKTRGQQVTLRCSPKSGHDTVSWYQQALGQGPQFIFQYYEEEERQRGNFPDRFSGHQFPNYSSELNVNALLLGDSALYLCASSLGSLYGYTFGSGTRLTVV.

V gene TRBV20-1 combines with J gene TRBJ2-1, with D possibly being TRBD1 (5 bases). The CDR3 consists of 16 residues. Trimming removed 0 bases at V and 0 bases at J, with 12 bases between. Germline assignment: CDR1 DFQATT and CDR2 SNEGSKA (reference sequence). The CDR3 DNA is TGCAGTGCTAGAGATGCGACAGTGAGCTCCTACAATGAGCAGTTCTTC. It is translated as CSARDATVSSYNEQFF.

In this sample, this clonotype turned up a few times. Here the CDR3 reads CSAVRDREPDTQYF. DNA of the CDR3: TGCAGTGCTGTCCGGGACAGGGAGCCAGATACGCAGTATTTT. This chain links TRBV20-1 with TRBJ2-3, with 9 positions matching TRBD1. The trim removed 5 bases at V and 4 bases at J, leaving 7 bases unmatched. Germline CDR1 reads DFQATT; CDR2 reads SNEGSKA (reference sequence). The CDR3 has 14 residues.

In DNA, the CDR3 is TGCAGCGTTGAGACCAGCAGGGGGGACGAGCAGTACTTC. It is translated as CSVETSRGDEQYF. The V gene is TRBV29-1, the J gene TRBJ2-7; perhaps TRBD1 as D (7 bases). Germline V gene data show CDR1 as SQVTM and CDR2 as ANQGSEA. Deletions cut 3 bases from V and 5 bases from J, with 14 bases between. The CDR3 runs to 13 residues.

The chain links TRBV5-1 to TRBJ1-6; D gene unclear. The CDR3 has 15 amino acids. Germline CDR1 reads SGHRS; CDR2 reads YFSETQ. Trimming pared 1 base from V and 6 bases from J, leaving 11 bases between. The CDR3 bases are TGCGCCAGCAGCTTGTACGACTGGGGTAATTCACCCCTCCACTTT. Amino acid sequence: CASSLYDWGNSPLHF. The variable domain in full, with the rest retrieved from reference TRBV5-1 and TRBJ1-6, is KAGVTQTPRYLIKTRGQQVTLSCSPISGHRSVSWYQQTPGQGLQFLFEYFSETQRNKGNFPGRFSGRQFSNSRSEMNVSTLELGDSALYLCASSLYDWGNSPLHFGNGTRLTVT.